This T cell receptor beta chain was retrieved from a study of shared clonotypes between healthy human individuals. The CDR3 spans 17 residues. CDR1 SEHNR and CDR2 FQNEAQ come from the germline V gene (reference sequence). The junction had 3 bases not matched to a gene; V was cut back by 1 base and J by 2 bases. A word on this clone: Its matching antigen is unknown.

Original data processing: Junction-only immunoSEQ sequences carried no quality scores, so filtering differed. The table came from immunoSEQ multiplex PCR; TCRdb's copy has only in-frame clones and leaves some out. The DNA was the basis for D and trimming; V, J and clone size are from that table. The table includes about 360,000 clones, more than 60% detected once. The study's findings and limits: Deeper or shallower sequencing was expected to change how clonotypes are shared among donors. Approximately 5.4% of naive CD4 clonotypes were common to four donors. Non-shared clonotypes were found to have lower generation probabilities than the clonotypes that were shared by all four of the sorted-subset donors.

The gene calls are TRBV7-9 and TRBJ2-1, with TRBD2 matching 12 bases. The clonotype was recovered from a man younger than 40 in good health. Source material: memory CD4+ T cells sorted from blood. The subset here: CD45RA-negative fraction. As DNA, the CDR3 is TGTGCCAGCAGCTTAGGACTAGCGGGAGAACCCTACAATGAGCAGTTCTTC. Its protein is CASSLGLAGEPYNEQFF.